Presented here are 14 T cell receptor beta chains from one specimen sequenced in a study of T cell repertoires in cytomegalovirus infection. TCRdb used MiXCR to reprocess the reads, holding one entry per CDR3 protein. The data show roughly 700,000 distinct CDR3 sequences, roughly a third seen once. Their recognized antigens are unknown. Sequencing was performed on cultured PBMCs, taken from culture after CMV antigen stimulation. Receptor source: a human donor in good health (CMV status not recorded). Some clones in this sample may be carry-over from other donors' samples.

This rearrangement joins TRBV11-2 to TRBJ2-1; 7 bases are a match to TRBD2. This CDR3 is built from 14 residues. CDR1 and CDR2 from the germline V gene are SGHAT and FQNNGV. Losses at the gene ends were 7 bases for V and 2 bases for J; bases not matched to a gene: 5. DNA for the CDR3: TGTGCCAGCACCGAACTAGCGCCCTACAATGAGCAGTTCTTC. Translation: CASTELAPYNEQFF.

This clonotype was seen only a few times. The chain recombines TRBV20-1 with TRBJ1-4; D gene unclear. V was shortened by 3 bases and J by 8 bases, with 13 bases between the two germline ends. There are 13 residues in the CDR3. Germline CDR1 reads DFQATT; CDR2 reads SNEGSKA (reference sequence). As DNA, the CDR3 is TGCAGTGCTAGGGCAGGCCGGAGGGAAAAACTGTTTTTT. It codes for CSARAGRREKLFF.

This clonotype has only one observation. The V and J genes are TRBV6-1 and TRBJ2-1; TRBD1 is a possible D gene (5 bases). The germline gives CDR1 MNHNS, CDR2 SASEGT. Trimming removed 8 bases at V and 10 bases at J, with 12 bases between. The CDR3 totals 11 residues. CDR3 nucleotides: TGTGCCAGCTATACAGGAGCGGAGCAGTTCTTC. Its protein product is CASYTGAEQFF.

V usage is TRBV6-1 and J usage is TRBJ1-1, with TRBD1 matching 9 bases. Per the germline V gene, CDR1 is MNHNS and CDR2 is SASEGT. With 4 bases clipped from V and 6 bases from J, the junction kept 6 bases outside the gene matches. This CDR3 spans 14 amino acids. The CDR3 spells CASSGGTGTAEAFF. The CDR3, as DNA: TGTGCCAGCAGTGGTGGGACAGGGACCGCTGAAGCTTTCTTT.

The chain combines TRBV6-1 with TRBJ1-2; the D gene is possibly TRBD1 (5 bases). Trimming took off 1 base at V and 7 bases at J, with 19 bases between the two ends. The CDR3 is 16 residues long. CDR1 and CDR2 (germline): MNHNS, SASEGT. Written as DNA, the CDR3 is TGTGCCAGCAGTGAAGTTCTCGGGGGGAATCGGGGTGGCTACACCTTC. Translation: CASSEVLGGNRGGYTF.

This chain connects TRBV7-8 to TRBJ2-1; D is possibly TRBD1 or TRBD2 (5 bases each). This CDR3 is built from 14 residues. Deletions cut 7 bases from V and 8 bases from J, with 18 bases between. The germline V gene encodes CDR1 SGHVS and CDR2 FQNEAQ. The CDR3 is CASTPAVRGDEQFF. In DNA, the CDR3 is TGTGCCAGCACCCCCGCGGTAAGGGGAGATGAGCAGTTCTTC.

The rearrangement joins TRBV28 to TRBJ1-1; D unresolved. This CDR3 has 13 amino acids. Deletions cut 3 bases from V and 4 bases from J, with 9 bases between. Germline V gene data show CDR1 as MDHEN and CDR2 as SYDVKM. The CDR3 DNA reads TGTGCCAGCAGTTTTCGGCAACCCACTGAAGCTTTCTTT. Translating it yields CASSFRQPTEAFF.

This clonotype was picked up many times. This chain joins TRBV7-2 and TRBJ2-7; 7 nucleotides align to TRBD2. With V trimmed by 5 bases and J by 2 bases, 9 bases remained unmatched. CDR1 is SGHTA and CDR2 is FQGNSA in the germline V gene. The CDR3 totals 15 residues. The CDR3 loop reads CASSPPASGTYEQYF. CDR3 nucleotides: TGTGCCAGCAGCCCCCCCGCTAGCGGAACCTACGAGCAGTACTTC.

The J gene is TRBJ2-7, the V gene TRBV20-1, with D perhaps assigned TRBD1 or TRBD2 (5 bases each). The V end was cut by 7 bases, the J end by 1 base, with 11 bases between. The CDR3 runs to 12 residues. Germline V lookup: CDR1 DFQATT, CDR2 SNEGSKA (reference sequence). CDR3 protein: CSGGRESYEQYF. CDR3 DNA sequence: TGCAGTGGGGGACGGGAATCCTACGAGCAGTACTTC.

V and J are TRBV24-1 and TRBJ2-1; 7 bases match TRBD2. This CDR3 contains 15 residues. The trim removed 1 base at V and 5 bases at J, leaving 4 bases unmatched. Germline CDR1 and CDR2: KGHDR and SFDVKD. CDR3 protein: CATSDLREANNEQFF. Here the CDR3 DNA reads TGTGCCACCAGTGATTTACGGGAGGCGAACAATGAGCAGTTCTTC.

This clonotype was counted only a few times. This chain joins TRBV6-2 or TRBV6-3 and TRBJ2-1; TRBD2 aligns across 11 bases. Germline values: CDR1 MNHEY, CDR2 SVGEGT. Trimming took 6 bases from V and 4 from J; bases not matched to a gene: 11. The CDR3 has 17 amino acids. The DNA for the CDR3 is TGTGCCAGCAGGACCCTCCTTAGCGGGAGGGAATACAATGAGCAGTTCTTC. Translation gives CASRTLLSGREYNEQFF.

This clonotype was seen repeatedly, ten times or more. The rearrangement joins TRBV7-2 to TRBJ1-6, with D unresolved. This CDR3 has 14 amino acids. Trimming pared 3 bases from V and 9 bases from J, leaving 12 bases between. The germline gives CDR1 SGHTA, CDR2 FQGNSA. CDR3 protein: CASSFLNLGSPLHF. DNA for the CDR3: TGTGCCAGCAGCTTCCTCAACCTTGGTTCACCCCTCCACTTT.

This clonotype was seen a handful of times. Here the CDR3 DNA reads TGTGCCAGCAGCCGGACTCAGCCCCAGCATTTT. This translates into CASSRTQPQHF. J is TRBJ1-5 and V is TRBV12-3 or TRBV12-4; D gene ambiguous. The CDR3 spans 11 residues. V was shortened by 6 bases and J by 6 bases, with 6 bases between the two germline ends.

This clonotype was seen a few times. The V gene is TRBV7-2, the J gene TRBJ2-7; D remains ambiguous. Between the trimmed V and J ends, which lost 1 base and 2 bases, there was a span of 9 bases. Germline V gene sequence: CDR1 SGHTA, CDR2 FQGNSA. This CDR3 is built from 14 residues. The CDR3 region is CASSLEPETYEQYF. DNA of the CDR3: TGTGCCAGCAGCTTAGAGCCGGAGACCTACGAGCAGTACTTC.